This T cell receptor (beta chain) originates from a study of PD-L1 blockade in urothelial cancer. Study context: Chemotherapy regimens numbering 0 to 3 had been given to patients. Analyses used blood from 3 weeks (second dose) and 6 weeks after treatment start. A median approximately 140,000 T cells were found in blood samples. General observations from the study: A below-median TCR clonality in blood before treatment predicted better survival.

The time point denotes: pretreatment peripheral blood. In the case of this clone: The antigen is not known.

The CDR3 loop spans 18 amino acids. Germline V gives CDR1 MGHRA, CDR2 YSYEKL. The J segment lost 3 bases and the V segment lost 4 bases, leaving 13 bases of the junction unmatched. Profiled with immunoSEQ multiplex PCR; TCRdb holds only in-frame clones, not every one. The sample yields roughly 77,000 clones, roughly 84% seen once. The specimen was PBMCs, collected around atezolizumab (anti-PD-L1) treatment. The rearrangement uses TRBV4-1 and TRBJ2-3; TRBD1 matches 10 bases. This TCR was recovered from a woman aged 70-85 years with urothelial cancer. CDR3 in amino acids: CASSREPRPGQGTDTQYF. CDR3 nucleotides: TGCGCCAGCAGCCGAGAACCAAGACCGGGACAGGGGACAGATACGCAGTATTTT.